One sample yielded the 10 T cell receptor beta chains listed below, sequenced in a study of T cells in Graves' hyperthyroidism and ophthalmopathy. TCR beta CDR3 regions were amplified from RNA transcripts. The HTBI primer set was used in a first-round RT-PCR of the TCR CDR3. From the multiplex PCR reads, TCRdb called clonotypes with MiXCR, one entry per CDR3 protein. The sample records hundreds of thousands of distinct CDR3 sequences, roughly 37% being singletons. Sequenced sample: blood. These receptors all come from a man aged 18 to 30 with Graves' hyperthyroidism.

This clonotype was observed many times. The chain links TRBV12-3 or TRBV12-4 to TRBJ1-1, with D maybe TRBD1 (6 bases). V lost 6 bases to trimming and J lost 7 bases, with 12 bases between them. The CDR3 has 12 residues. CDR3 in amino acids: CASSSAGVEAFF. The CDR3 DNA reads TGTGCCAGCAGCAGCGCAGGGGTTGAAGCTTTCTTT.

This clonotype was picked up a small number of times. This chain links TRBV7-9 with TRBJ1-1; perhaps TRBD1 as D (5 bases). V dropped 4 bases and J dropped 7 bases, with 10 bases sitting between them. The CDR3 extends over 12 amino acids. Per germline, CDR1 SEHNR and CDR2 FQNEAQ (reference sequence). CDR3 nucleotide sequence: TGTGCCAGCAGCTGGCGGGACGGTGAAGCTTTCTTT. Translation gives CASSWRDGEAFF.

About this clonotype: A much larger clone lies one base from this, so it may be a read error. The J gene is TRBJ1-5, the V gene TRBV11-2, with a possible D match to TRBD1 (6 bases). V lost 5 bases to trimming and J lost 5 bases, with 16 bases between them. The CDR3 is 15 residues long. Germline CDR1 is SGHAT and CDR2 is FQNNGV. CDR3 protein: CASSLYAGDDQPQHF. As DNA, the CDR3 is TGTGCCAGCAGCCTCTATGCAGGGGACGATCAGCCCCAGCATTTT. The whole variable domain, filled in from reference TRBV11-2 and TRBJ1-5, reads EAGVAQSPRYKIIEKRQSVAFWCNPISGHATLYWYQQILGQGPKLLIQFQNNGVVDDSQLPKDRFSAERLKGVDSTLKIQPAKLEDSAVYLCASSLYAGDDQPQHFGDGTRLSIL.

The V gene is TRBV7-9, the J gene TRBJ1-1, with 11 bases identical to TRBD1. The CDR3 length is 16 residues. V was clipped by 5 bases and J by 0 bases; unmatched bases: 5. The germline gives CDR1 SEHNR, CDR2 FQNEAQ (reference sequence). The CDR3 reads CASSRTGGGMNTEAFF. For the CDR3, the DNA is TGTGCCAGCAGCCGGACAGGGGGCGGGATGAACACTGAAGCTTTCTTT. Filled out from reference TRBV7-9 and TRBJ1-1, the complete variable domain reads DTGVSQNPRHKITKRGQNVTFRCDPISEHNRLYWYRQTLGQGPEFLTYFQNEAQLEKSRLLSDRFSAERPKGSFSTLEIQRTEQGDSAMYLCASSRTGGGMNTEAFFGQGTRLTVV.

The chain has TRBV9 and TRBJ1-2; no clear D. The V end lost 5 bases, the J end lost 8 bases, and 16 bases lay between the germline ends. From germline, CDR1 is SGDLS and CDR2 YYNGEE. The CDR3 extends over 13 amino acids. The DNA of the CDR3 is TGTGCCAGCAGTAGATTTATGGCTGCGGGCTACACCTTC. Translating gives CASSRFMAAGYTF. Full variable domain (missing parts from reference TRBV9 and TRBJ1-2): DSGVTQTPKHLITATGQRVTLRCSPRSGDLSVYWYQQSLDQGLQFLIQYYNGEERAKGNILERFSAQQFPDLHSELNLSSLELGDSALYFCASSRFMAAGYTFGSGTRLTVV.

The rearrangement joins TRBV20-1 to TRBJ2-7, with D tentatively TRBD1 (5 bases). In germline, CDR1 is DFQATT, CDR2 SNEGSKA (reference sequence). Trimming shortened V by 7 bases and J by 1 base, and 20 bases separated the two germline ends. This CDR3 comprises 15 residues. CDR3 amino acids: CSVSRWGSPSYEQYF. DNA for the CDR3: TGCAGTGTTAGTCGTTGGGGCAGCCCTTCCTACGAGCAGTACTTC.

With respect to this clonotype: With a much larger clone just one base away, this may be a read error. This chain uses TRBV2 with TRBJ1-4, with D hard to call. CDR3 length equals 16 residues. The V and J ends lost 7 bases and 2 bases respectively, with 17 bases between them. The germline gives CDR1 SNHLY, CDR2 FYNNEI. The CDR3 loop is CASNRPLRKTNEKLFF. The CDR3 DNA follows: TGTGCCAGCAACCGTCCTCTCAGGAAGACTAATGAAAAACTGTTTTTT.

This clonotype has only a few counts. V is TRBV6-5 and J is TRBJ1-3; D is undetermined. V dropped 6 bases and J dropped 0 bases, with 12 bases sitting between them. The CDR3 runs to 15 residues. Germline V CDR1 and CDR2: MNHEY, SVGAGI. CDR3 region: CASRSPLTSGNTIYF. CDR3 in DNA: TGTGCCAGCAGGTCCCCGTTGACCTCTGGAAACACCATATATTTT.

This clonotype turned up a few times. V is TRBV7-9 and J is TRBJ2-2; D might be TRBD2 (6 bases). The CDR3 is made up of 13 amino acids. V lost 8 bases and J lost 3, with 10 bases in between. Germline loops: CDR1 SEHNR, CDR2 FQNEAQ (reference sequence). CDR3 residues: CASGTPDTGELFF. The CDR3 region has the DNA TGTGCCAGCGGGACTCCGGACACCGGGGAGCTGTTTTTT. The whole variable domain, remainder taken from reference TRBV7-9 and TRBJ2-2, is DTGVSQNPRHKITKRGQNVTFRCDPISEHNRLYWYRQTLGQGPEFLTYFQNEAQLEKSRLLSDRFSAERPKGSFSTLEIQRTEQGDSAMYLCASGTPDTGELFFGEGSRLTVL.

This clonotype was found many times. The chain combines TRBV15 with TRBJ2-7, with D uncertain. Per germline, CDR1 LNHNV and CDR2 YYDKDF (reference sequence). The CDR3 has 17 residues. V was pared by 1 base and J by 4 bases, with 20 bases between. The CDR3 DNA sequence: TGTGCCACCAGCAGAGGCCACACAACGAATCACCCGTACGAGCAGTACTTC. The encoded protein is CATSRGHTTNHPYEQYF.